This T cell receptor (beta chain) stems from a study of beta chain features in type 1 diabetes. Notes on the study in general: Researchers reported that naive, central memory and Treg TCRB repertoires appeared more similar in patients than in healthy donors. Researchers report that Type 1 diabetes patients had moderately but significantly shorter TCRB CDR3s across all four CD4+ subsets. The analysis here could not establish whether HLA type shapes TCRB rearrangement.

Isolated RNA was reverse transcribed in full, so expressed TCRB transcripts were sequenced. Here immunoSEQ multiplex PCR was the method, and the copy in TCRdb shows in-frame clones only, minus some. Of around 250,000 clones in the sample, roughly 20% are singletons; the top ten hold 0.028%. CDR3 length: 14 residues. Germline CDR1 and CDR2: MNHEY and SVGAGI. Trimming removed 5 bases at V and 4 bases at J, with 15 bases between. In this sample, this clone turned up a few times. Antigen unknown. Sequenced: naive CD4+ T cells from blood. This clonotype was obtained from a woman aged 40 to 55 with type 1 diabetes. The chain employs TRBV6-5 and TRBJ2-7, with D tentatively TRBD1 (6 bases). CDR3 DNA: TGTGCCAGCAGTCCACAGGGAGAGGGGTACGAGCAGTACTTC. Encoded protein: CASSPQGEGYEQYF.